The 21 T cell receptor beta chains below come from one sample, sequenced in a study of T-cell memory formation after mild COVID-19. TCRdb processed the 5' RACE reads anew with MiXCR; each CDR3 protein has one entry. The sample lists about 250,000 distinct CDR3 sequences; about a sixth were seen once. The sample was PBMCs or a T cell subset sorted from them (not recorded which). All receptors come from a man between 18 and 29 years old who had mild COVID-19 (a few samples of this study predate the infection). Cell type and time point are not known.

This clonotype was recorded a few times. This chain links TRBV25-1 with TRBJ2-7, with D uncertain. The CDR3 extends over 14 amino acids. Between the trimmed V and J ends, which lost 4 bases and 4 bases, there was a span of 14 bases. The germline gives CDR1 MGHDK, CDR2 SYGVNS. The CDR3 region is CASSAASFRYEQYV. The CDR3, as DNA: TGTGCCAGCAGTGCGGCCAGCTTTCGGTACGAGCAGTACGTC.

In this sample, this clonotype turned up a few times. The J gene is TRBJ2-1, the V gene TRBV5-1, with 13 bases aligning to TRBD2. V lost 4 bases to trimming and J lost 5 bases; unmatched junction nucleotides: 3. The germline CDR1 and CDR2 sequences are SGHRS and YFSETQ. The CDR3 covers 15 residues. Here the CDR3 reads CASSGLAGVDNEQFF. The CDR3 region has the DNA TGCGCCAGCAGCGGACTAGCGGGGGTAGACAATGAGCAGTTCTTC.

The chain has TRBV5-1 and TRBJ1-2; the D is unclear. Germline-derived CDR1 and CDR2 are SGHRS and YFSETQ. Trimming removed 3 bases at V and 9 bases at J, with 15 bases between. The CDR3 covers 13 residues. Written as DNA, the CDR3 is TGCGCCAGCAGCTCCGATTACCCGGGGAGCTACACCTTC. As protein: CASSSDYPGSYTF.

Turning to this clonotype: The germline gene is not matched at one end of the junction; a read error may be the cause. CDR3 sequence: CSVEGGRGGPQETQDF. CDR3 nucleotide sequence: TGCAGCGTTGAAGGCGGACGGGGGGGCCCCCAAGAGACCCAGGACTTC. J is TRBJ2-5 and V is TRBV29-1; 8 bases match TRBD2. Germline loops: CDR1 SQVTM, CDR2 ANQGSEA. The CDR3 runs 16 residues.

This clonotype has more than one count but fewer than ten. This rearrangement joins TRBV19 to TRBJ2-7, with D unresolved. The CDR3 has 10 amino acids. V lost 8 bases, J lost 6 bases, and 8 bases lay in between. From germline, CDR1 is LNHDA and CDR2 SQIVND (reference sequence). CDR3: CASGPAEQYF. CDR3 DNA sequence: TGTGCCAGTGGCCCCGCCGAGCAGTACTTC. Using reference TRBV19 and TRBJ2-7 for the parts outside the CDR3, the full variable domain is DGGITQSPKYLFRKEGQNVTLSCEQNLNHDAMYWYRQDPGQGLRLIYYSQIVNDFQKGDIAEGYSVSREKKESFPLTVTSAQKNPTAFYLCASGPAEQYFGPGTRLTVT.

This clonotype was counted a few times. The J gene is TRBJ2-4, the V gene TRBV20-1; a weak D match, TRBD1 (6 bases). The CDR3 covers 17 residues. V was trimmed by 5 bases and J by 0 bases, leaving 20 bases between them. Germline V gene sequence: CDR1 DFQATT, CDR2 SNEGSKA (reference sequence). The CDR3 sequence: CSAPEFGGGIAKNIQYF. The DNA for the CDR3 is TGCAGTGCTCCGGAATTTGGGGGCGGTATAGCCAAAAACATTCAGTACTTC.

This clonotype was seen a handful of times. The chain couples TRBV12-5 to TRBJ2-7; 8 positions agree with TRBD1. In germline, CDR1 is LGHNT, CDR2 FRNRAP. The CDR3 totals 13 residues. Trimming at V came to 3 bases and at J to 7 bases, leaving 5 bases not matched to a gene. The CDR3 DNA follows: TGTGCTAGTGGTTTCGACAGGGGCGGGGAGCAGTACTTC. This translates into CASGFDRGGEQYF. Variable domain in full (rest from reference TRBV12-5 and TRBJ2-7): DARVTQTPRHKVTEMGQEVTMRCQPILGHNTVFWYRQTMMQGLELLAYFRNRAPLDDSGMPKDRFSAEMPDATLATLKIQPSEPRDSAVYFCASGFDRGGEQYFGPGTRLTVT.

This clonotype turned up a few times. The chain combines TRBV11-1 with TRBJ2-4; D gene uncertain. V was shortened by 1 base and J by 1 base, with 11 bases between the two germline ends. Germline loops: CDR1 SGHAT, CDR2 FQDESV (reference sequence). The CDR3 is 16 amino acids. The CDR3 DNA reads TGTGCCAGCAGCTTAGGGTGGTCCTTGGCCAAAAACATTCAGTACTTC. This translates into CASSLGWSLAKNIQYF.

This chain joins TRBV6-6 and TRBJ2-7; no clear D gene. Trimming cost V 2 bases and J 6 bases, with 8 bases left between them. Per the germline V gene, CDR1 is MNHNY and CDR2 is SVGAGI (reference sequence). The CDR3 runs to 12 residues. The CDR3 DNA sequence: TGTGCCAGCAGTTACCGGGTAGGCGAGCAGTACTTC. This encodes CASSYRVGEQYF.

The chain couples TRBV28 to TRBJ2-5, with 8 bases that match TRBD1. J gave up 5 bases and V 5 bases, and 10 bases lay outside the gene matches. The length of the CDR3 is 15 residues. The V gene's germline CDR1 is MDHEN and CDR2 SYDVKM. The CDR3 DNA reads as TGTGCCAGCAGTCCCGCCCTCGACAGGGGTGAGACCCAGTACTTC. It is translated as CASSPALDRGETQYF.

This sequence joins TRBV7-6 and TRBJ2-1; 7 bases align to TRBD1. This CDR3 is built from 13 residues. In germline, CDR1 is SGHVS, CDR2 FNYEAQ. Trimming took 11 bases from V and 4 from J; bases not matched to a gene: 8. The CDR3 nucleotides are TGTGCCTCGCAGCAGGGACAGTACAATGAGCAGTTCTTC. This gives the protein CASQQGQYNEQFF.

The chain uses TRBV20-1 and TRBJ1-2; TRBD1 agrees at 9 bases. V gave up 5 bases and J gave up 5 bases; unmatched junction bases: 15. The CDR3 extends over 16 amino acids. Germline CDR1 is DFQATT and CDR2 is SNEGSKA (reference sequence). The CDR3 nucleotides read TGCAGTGCTTCCCCCTCGGGACAGGGAAAAATTTATGGCTACACCTTC. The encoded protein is CSASPSGQGKIYGYTF.

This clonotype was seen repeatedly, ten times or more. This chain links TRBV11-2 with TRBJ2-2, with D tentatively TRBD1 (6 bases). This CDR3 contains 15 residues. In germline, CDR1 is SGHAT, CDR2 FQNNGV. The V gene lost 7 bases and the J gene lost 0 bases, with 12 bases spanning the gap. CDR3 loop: CASNNRVTNTGELFF. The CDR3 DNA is TGTGCCAGCAACAACAGGGTGACGAACACCGGGGAGCTGTTTTTT.

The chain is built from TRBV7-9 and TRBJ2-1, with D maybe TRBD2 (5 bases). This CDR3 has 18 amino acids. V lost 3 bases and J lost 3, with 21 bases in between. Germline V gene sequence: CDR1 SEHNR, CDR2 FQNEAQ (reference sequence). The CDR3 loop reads CASSLNSPAGIFYNEQFF. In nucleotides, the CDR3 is TGTGCCAGCAGCTTGAACAGTCCGGCCGGGATCTTCTACAATGAGCAGTTCTTC.

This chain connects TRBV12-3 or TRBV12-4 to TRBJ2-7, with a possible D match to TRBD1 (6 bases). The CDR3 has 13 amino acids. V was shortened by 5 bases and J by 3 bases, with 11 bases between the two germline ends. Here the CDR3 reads CASSQGFRYEQYF. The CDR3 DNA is TGTGCCAGCAGTCAGGGGTTCCGCTACGAGCAGTACTTC.

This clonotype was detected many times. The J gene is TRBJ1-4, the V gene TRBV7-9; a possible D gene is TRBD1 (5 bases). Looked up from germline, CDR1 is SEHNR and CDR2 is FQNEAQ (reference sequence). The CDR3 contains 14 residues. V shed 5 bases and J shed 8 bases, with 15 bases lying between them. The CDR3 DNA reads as TGTGCCAGCAGCCGCCTAGGGGTTGGGGAAAAACTGTTTTTT. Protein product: CASSRLGVGEKLFF.

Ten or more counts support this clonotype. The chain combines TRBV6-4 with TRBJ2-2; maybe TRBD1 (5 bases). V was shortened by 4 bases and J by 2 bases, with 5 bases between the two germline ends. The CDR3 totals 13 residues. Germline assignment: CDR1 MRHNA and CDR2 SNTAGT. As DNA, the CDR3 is TGTGCCAGCAGTGGGACAAACACCGGGGAGCTGTTTTTT. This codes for CASSGTNTGELFF.

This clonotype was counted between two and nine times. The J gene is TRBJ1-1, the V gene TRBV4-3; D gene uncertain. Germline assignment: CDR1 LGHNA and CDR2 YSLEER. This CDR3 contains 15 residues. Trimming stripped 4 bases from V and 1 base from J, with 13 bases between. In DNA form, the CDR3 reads TGCGCCAGCAGCCCGGCAGCACATCCGAACACTGAAGCTTTCTTT. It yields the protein CASSPAAHPNTEAFF.

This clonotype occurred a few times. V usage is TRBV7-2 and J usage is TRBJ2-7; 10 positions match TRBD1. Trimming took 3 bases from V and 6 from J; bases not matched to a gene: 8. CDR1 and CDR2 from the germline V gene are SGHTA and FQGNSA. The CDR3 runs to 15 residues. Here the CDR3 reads CASSLTGQGNSEQYF. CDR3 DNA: TGTGCCAGCAGCTTGACGGGACAGGGGAACTCCGAGCAGTACTTC.

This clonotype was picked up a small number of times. Written as DNA, the CDR3 is TGCGCCAGCAGCCAAGTTGGGCTTTCCGAGCAGTACTTC. It encodes CASSQVGLSEQYF. V usage is TRBV4-1 and J usage is TRBJ2-7; D unresolved. From germline, CDR1 is MGHRA and CDR2 YSYEKL. There are 13 residues in the CDR3. V dropped 1 base and J dropped 6 bases, with 10 bases sitting between them.

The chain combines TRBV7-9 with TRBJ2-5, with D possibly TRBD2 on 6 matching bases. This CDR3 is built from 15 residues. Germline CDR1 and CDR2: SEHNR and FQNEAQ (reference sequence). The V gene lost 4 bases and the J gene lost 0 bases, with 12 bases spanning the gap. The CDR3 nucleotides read TGTGCCAGCAGCTGGCCCCGGGGGTACCAAGAGACCCAGTACTTC. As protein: CASSWPRGYQETQYF. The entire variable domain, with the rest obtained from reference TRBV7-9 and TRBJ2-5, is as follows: DTGVSQNPRHKITKRGQNVTFRCDPISEHNRLYWYRQTLGQGPEFLTYFQNEAQLEKSRLLSDRFSAERPKGSFSTLEIQRTEQGDSAMYLCASSWPRGYQETQYFGPGTRLLVL.